This T cell receptor (beta chain) was documented in a study of Graves' ophthalmopathy and Graves' hyperthyroidism (dated by TCRdb to 2016 to 2019). Regarding the study in general: Peripheral blood was collected before any treatment was given, at the time of initial diagnosis. The study used TCR beta repertoire signatures to distinguish Graves' ophthalmopathy from Graves' hyperthyroidism and to predict progression to ophthalmopathy. Following sampling, methimazole starting at 30 mg daily was administered to hyperthyroidism patients, and high-dose intravenous methylprednisolone was administered to ophthalmopathy patients. In total, approximately 130 blood samples were TCR-sequenced: approximately 42 ophthalmopathy, some 75 hyperthyroidism and around 17 hyperthyroidism-to-ophthalmopathy patients. T-cell repertoires of thyroid tissue and blood were compared in over 5 hyperthyroidism patients. To explore V-J signatures that separate ophthalmopathy from hyperthyroidism, a discovery set of 95 to 100 patients was enrolled, consisting of 43 with ophthalmopathy and some 59 with stable hyperthyroidism. An independent validation cohort comprised around 19 hyperthyroidism patients and some 16 patients who later progressed from hyperthyroidism to ophthalmopathy. The approximately 95 discovery patients were divided at random into training and test sets in a 7:3 ratio. The investigation overall reported the following: Most expanded thyroid clonotypes with a frequency above 0.001 also appeared in blood, which suggests that blood repertoires may reflect the immune response in the thyroid. In validation, the model predicted ophthalmopathy progression with 55% to 71% sensitivity and approximately 75% specificity; around twelve predicted patients were CT-confirmed with GO in a median of approximately 6.2 months. No statistical method was used to predetermine the sample size, and group allocation was not hidden from the investigators. Ophthalmopathy was separated from stable hyperthyroidism by the 13-signature model with 87.88% sensitivity and around 81% specificity in cross-validation and with 80%/75% in the test set.

The CDR3 starts with the cysteine, ends with the phenylalanine, and has 16 residues. Here the CDR3 DNA is all that survives: 48 bases in frame from base 1. V was cut back by 2 bases and J by 0 bases, leaving a gap of 11 bases between them. The germline V gene supplies CDR1 SGHVS and CDR2 FQNEAQ. For repertoire sequencing, TCR beta CDR3 regions were amplified from RNA transcripts. The first round of RT-PCR was done with HTBI primers and the Qiagen OneStep RT-PCR kit, and was followed by a second round of multiplex PCR, then size selection and purification. Libraries were sequenced paired-end with 100 bp reads on an Illumina HiSeq2000. The source study handled its data this way. Reads were processed with SOAPnuke, discarding reads with adapters, uncalled bases, mean Phred below 15, or no exact constant-primer or identifier match. High-quality paired reads were merged with COPE v1.2.5. Unique nucleotide sequences were defined as clonotypes and aligned to IMGT TRB V, D and J references using MiTCR v1.1. The analysis was limited to V-J combinations with a frequency above 0.0001, which together covered 99% to 99.2% of the repertoires. A TCR clonal expansion and chaos score per V-J combination was defined as the ratio of F50 clonal expansion to chaos observed in the TCRdist matrix. Welch's t-statistics and random forest were used to reduce the features to about 12 V-J combinations, which were then used as input to a naive Bayes classifier. Thyroid-blood repertoire similarity was quantified with the Morisita-Horn index. TCRdb handled the public reads itself, with Q25 trimming in fastp and clone calling in MiXCR, and kept productive beta chains. Merged by CDR3 protein, the rows form single entries marked with the most common genes and DNA. The V and J calls follow TCRdb's processing rather than the paper's. In all, the sample holds 210,000 or so distinct CDR3 sequences, and over 25% of those were seen once. Around 9.8% of the sample is in the top ten clones.

The ophthalmopathy patients had moderately to severely active disease, with a Clinical Activity Score of 3 or higher, a NOSPECS grade of 4 or higher, and a disease duration of less than 3 months. Anyone with other autoimmune diseases, uncontrolled infections, pregnancy or lactation was excluded from the study. Diagnosis was based on clinical symptoms, serum thyroxine, TRAb, thyroid ultrasound and orbital computed tomography. Using Ficoll-Paque density gradient centrifugation, PBMCs were isolated from approximately 11 ml of fresh peripheral blood. Trizol reagent was used to extract the total RNA, and its quality was then checked on an Agilent 2100 Bioanalyzer. Note on this clonotype: What this receptor recognizes is not known. Within one base of it there is no much larger clone, and no base qualities were kept.

The sequence was collected from a middle-aged man with Graves' ophthalmopathy. Donor details come from another sample of the same person, matched by shared clones. The material sequenced was peripheral blood. The sequence links TRBV7-8 to TRBJ1-3, with no D gene named confidently. The nucleotides are TGTGCCAGCAGCTTAAACAGACTGAGCTCTGGAAACACCATATATTTT. Its translation is CASSLNRLSSGNTIYF.